Presented here are 25 T cell receptor beta chains from one specimen sequenced in a study of OX40 agonist ivuxolimab in advanced cancers. TCRdb keeps only in-frame clones here, not all; method: immunoSEQ multiplex PCR. This sample has roughly 52,000 clones, with 70% to 85% found just once. Material: CD4+ or CD8+ T cells sorted from blood, obtained in a trial of the OX40 agonist ivuxolimab. Receptor source: an adult with an advanced solid tumor such as melanoma, head and neck, liver or kidney cancer.

V and J are TRBV9 and TRBJ2-3, with 9 bases lining up with TRBD2. Germline V CDR1 and CDR2: SGDLS, YYNGEE. V lost 0 bases and J lost 5; bases outside the gene matches: 4. This CDR3 contains 15 residues. The CDR3 spells CASSVGGRGIDTQYF. The CDR3 nucleotides read TGTGCCAGCAGCGTAGGCGGGAGGGGTATAGATACGCAGTATTTT.

With respect to this clone: Other nucleotide sequences from this sample produce the same CDR3. CDR3 residues: CASSKTPSSGNTIYF. The CDR3 DNA follows: TGTGCCAGCAGCAAGACACCTAGCTCTGGAAACACCATATATTTT. The genes are TRBV5-6 and TRBJ1-3; D is undetermined. V was clipped by 4 bases and J by 0 bases, with 11 bases between them. Germline V gives CDR1 SGHDT, CDR2 YYEEEE. This CDR3 region has 15 residues.

The V call is TRBV7-9, the J call TRBJ1-1; 7 bases agree with TRBD1. Unmatched junction bases numbered 7, after V lost 5 bases and J lost 1 base. Germline CDR1 SEHNR, CDR2 FQNEAQ (reference sequence). This CDR3 comprises 15 residues. The CDR3 DNA sequence: TGTGCCAGCAGCACGCAGGGGGTGGGGAACACTGAAGCTTTCTTT. Translating gives CASSTQGVGNTEAFF. Using reference TRBV7-9 and TRBJ1-1 for the parts outside the CDR3, the full variable domain is DTGVSQNPRHKITKRGQNVTFRCDPISEHNRLYWYRQTLGQGPEFLTYFQNEAQLEKSRLLSDRFSAERPKGSFSTLEIQRTEQGDSAMYLCASSTQGVGNTEAFFGQGTRLTVV.

The J gene is TRBJ1-1, the V gene TRBV7-2; possibly TRBD1 for D (5 bases). The CDR3 extends over 15 amino acids. CDR1 is SGHTA and CDR2 is FQGNSA in the germline V gene. The V end was cut by 6 bases, the J end by 3 bases, with 17 bases between. The CDR3 is CASRLMSGLDTEAFF. The CDR3, as DNA: TGTGCCAGCAGACTTATGTCAGGGTTGGACACTGAAGCTTTCTTT.

This clone has only a few counts. This chain uses TRBV6-1 with TRBJ1-4; D ambiguous. Germline CDR1 reads MNHNS; CDR2 reads SASEGT. This CDR3 has 11 residues. V dropped 1 base and J dropped 12 bases, with 6 bases sitting between them. DNA of the CDR3: TGTGCCAGCAGTGAAGAGGAGGAACTGTTTTTT. Amino acids: CASSEEEELFF.

The rearrangement joins TRBV7-2 to TRBJ1-1; D unclear. Trimming removed 1 base from V and 3 bases from J, with 9 bases in between. In germline, CDR1 is SGHTA, CDR2 FQGNSA. The CDR3 has 14 residues. CDR3 in DNA: TGTGCCAGCAGCTTAGGGGTCACCTACACTGAAGCTTTCTTT. This encodes CASSLGVTYTEAFF.

The chain carries TRBV9 and TRBJ1-2; possibly TRBD1 for D (5 bases). Germline values: CDR1 SGDLS, CDR2 YYNGEE. V was pared by 3 bases and J by 1 base, with 7 bases between. This CDR3 is built from 13 residues. The CDR3 DNA reads TGTGCCAGCAGCGAGACAGTTAACTATGGCTACACCTTC. This codes for CASSETVNYGYTF.

V gene TRBV2 combines with J gene TRBJ2-5; unclear D gene. Germline lookup yields CDR1 SNHLY and CDR2 FYNNEI. Trimming took off 3 bases at V and 2 bases at J, with 16 bases between the two ends. The CDR3 consists of 16 residues. In DNA, the CDR3 is TGTGCCAGCAGTGATGGTCCAGGATCGATACAAGAGACCCAGTACTTC. Its protein product is CASSDGPGSIQETQYF.

V and J are TRBV11-1 and TRBJ2-1; tentative D call: TRBD2 (6 bases). Germline-derived CDR1 and CDR2 are SGHAT and FQDESV (reference sequence). V dropped 6 bases and J dropped 4 bases, with 10 bases sitting between them. The CDR3 consists of 13 residues. CDR3 in DNA: TGTGCCAGCAGGCCGGGACTTTACAATGAGCAGTTCTTC. Its translation: CASRPGLYNEQFF.

The V gene is TRBV2, the J gene TRBJ2-5, with TRBD1 identical over 7 bases. Looked up from germline, CDR1 is SNHLY and CDR2 is FYNNEI. CDR3 length equals 15 residues. The trim removed 3 bases at V and 5 bases at J, leaving 9 bases unmatched. The CDR3 bases are TGTGCCAGCAGTGATTTAAGGGGGCGCGCGGAGACCCAGTACTTC. Protein: CASSDLRGRAETQYF.

The rearrangement joins TRBV6-1 to TRBJ1-2; 7 bases are a match to TRBD1. Germline assignment: CDR1 MNHNS and CDR2 SASEGT. With 5 bases clipped from V and 7 bases from J, the junction kept 10 bases outside the gene matches. CDR3 length: 14 residues. The CDR3 DNA reads as TGTGCCAGCAGTCCCATGGGAGGGGGCTTTGGCTACACCTTC. It specifies CASSPMGGGFGYTF.

The chain has TRBV7-8 and TRBJ2-1, with a weak D call TRBD2 (6 bases). CDR1 SGHVS and CDR2 FQNEAQ come from the germline V gene. Trimming pared 5 bases from V and 3 bases from J, leaving 14 bases between. CDR3 length: 15 residues. CDR3 residues: CASSPQSSDYNEQFF. The CDR3 bases are TGTGCCAGCAGCCCCCAGTCTAGCGACTACAATGAGCAGTTCTTC.

The V gene is TRBV6-5, the J gene TRBJ1-6; D is unresolved. V shed 0 bases and J shed 9 bases, with 6 bases lying between them. Germline CDR1 reads MNHEY; CDR2 reads SVGAGI. The CDR3 has 13 amino acids. In DNA form, the CDR3 reads TGTGCCAGCAGTTACTCGAACAGTTCACCCCTCCACTTT. Protein product: CASSYSNSSPLHF.

The V and J genes are TRBV29-1 and TRBJ2-7; D is perhaps TRBD2 (5 bases). This CDR3 spans 13 amino acids. Per germline, CDR1 SQVTM and CDR2 ANQGSEA. The V gene lost 3 bases and the J gene lost 1 base, with 10 bases spanning the gap. CDR3 loop: CSVETTNSYEQYF. The CDR3 bases are TGCAGCGTTGAGACTACTAATTCCTACGAGCAGTACTTC.

The chain joins TRBV7-6 to TRBJ2-7; tentatively, D is TRBD1 or TRBD2 (5 bases each). Deletions cut 1 base from V and 4 bases from J, with 8 bases between. This CDR3 contains 13 residues. Germline V gene lookup returns CDR1 SGHVS and CDR2 FNYEAQ. CDR3 in DNA: TGTGCCAGCAGCTTAGGGGACGGGTACGAGCAGTACTTC. Its protein product is CASSLGDGYEQYF.

This clone was counted a single time. J is TRBJ1-1 and V is TRBV10-3; no firm D call. Trimming pared 3 bases from V and 7 bases from J, leaving 18 bases between. The CDR3 has 15 residues. CDR1 and CDR2 from the germline V gene are ENHRY and SYGVKD. Written as DNA, the CDR3 is TGTGCCATCAGTGATCAAGCAGGTACCTTGGGTGAAGCTTTCTTT. Its protein product is CAISDQAGTLGEAFF.

The V and J genes are TRBV5-8 and TRBJ2-7, with 10 bases matching TRBD1. The V segment lost 1 base and the J segment 4 bases; nucleotides outside the gene matches: 5. Germline V gene lookup returns CDR1 SGHTS and CDR2 YDEGEE. The CDR3 totals 15 residues. The CDR3 here is CASSLTGTGVYEQYF. The CDR3 nucleotides read TGTGCCAGCAGCTTGACGGGGACAGGGGTGTACGAGCAGTACTTC.

V usage is TRBV18 and J usage is TRBJ1-5; D is perhaps TRBD1 (6 bases). The CDR3 length is 16 residues. The germline CDR1 and CDR2 sequences are KGHSH and LQKENI. The V and J ends lost 0 bases and 2 bases respectively, with 11 bases between them. The CDR3 loop is CASSPPSGGRNQPQHF. Written as DNA, the CDR3 is TGTGCCAGCTCACCACCGTCCGGGGGCCGCAATCAGCCCCAGCATTTT.

The chain carries TRBV5-1 and TRBJ1-2; D is unclear. Trimming removed 3 bases from V and 0 bases from J, with 12 bases in between. The CDR3 consists of 15 residues. Germline values: CDR1 SGHRS, CDR2 YFSETQ. In DNA form, the CDR3 reads TGCGCCAGCAGCTCGGCCCCAAGTACTAACTATGGCTACACCTTC. Its translation is CASSSAPSTNYGYTF.

The rearrangement links TRBV11-2 to TRBJ1-5; TRBD1 agrees at 9 bases. The CDR3 sequence is 13 residues long. J gave up 7 bases and V 5 bases, and 3 bases lay outside the gene matches. Germline CDR1 is SGHAT and CDR2 is FQNNGV. CDR3 nucleotide sequence: TGTGCCAGCAGCCGACAGGGGGGCCAGCCCCAGCATTTT. This sequence encodes CASSRQGGQPQHF.

The rearrangement joins TRBV2 to TRBJ2-3; no clear D. The CDR3 has 11 residues. The V end was cut by 3 bases, the J end by 6 bases, with 4 bases between. CDR1 is SNHLY, CDR2 FYNNEI, per germline. This CDR3 reads CASSDFDTQYF. The CDR3 coding sequence is TGTGCCAGCAGTGACTTTGATACGCAGTATTTT.

The chain recombines TRBV11-2 with TRBJ2-3, with D maybe TRBD1 (6 bases). CDR3 length: 16 amino acids. Trimming left V 5 bases short and J 1 base short, with 16 bases between. Per the germline V gene, CDR1 is SGHAT and CDR2 is FQNNGV. Here the CDR3 reads CASSARQALGTDTQYF. CDR3 DNA sequence: TGTGCCAGCAGCGCGCGACAGGCTCTGGGCACAGATACGCAGTATTTT.

CDR3 loop: CASSQEATSPYYEQYF. As DNA, the CDR3 is TGTGCCAGCAGCCAAGAAGCAACTAGTCCTTACTACGAGCAGTACTTC. The rearrangement links TRBV4-2 to TRBJ2-7; a possible D gene is TRBD2 (5 bases). This CDR3 region has 16 residues. Germline assignment: CDR1 LGHNA and CDR2 YNFKEQ. Trimming removed 0 bases from V and 3 bases from J, with 15 bases in between.

The chain has TRBV9 and TRBJ2-1, with unresolved D. Germline lookup yields CDR1 SGDLS and CDR2 YYNGEE. The CDR3 loop spans 17 amino acids. V dropped 0 bases and J dropped 0 bases, with 13 bases sitting between them. In DNA, the CDR3 is TGTGCCAGCAGCGTAGCTCCGAGGATACACTCCTACAATGAGCAGTTCTTC. It codes for CASSVAPRIHSYNEQFF. The full variable domain, completed using reference TRBV9 and TRBJ2-1, is DSGVTQTPKHLITATGQRVTLRCSPRSGDLSVYWYQQSLDQGLQFLIQYYNGEERAKGNILERFSAQQFPDLHSELNLSSLELGDSALYFCASSVAPRIHSYNEQFFGPGTRLTVL.

The chain employs TRBV19 and TRBJ2-2; 8 bases map to TRBD1. After removal of 8 bases from V and 13 bases from J, the junction contained 30 bases not matched to a gene. In germline, CDR1 is LNHDA, CDR2 SQIVND (reference sequence). There are 19 residues in the CDR3. The CDR3 DNA follows: TGTGCCAGTTCCGGACAGGGAAGGGTGCGGGAAGGGGCCCGGGGAGTGCTGTTTTTT. It yields the protein CASSGQGRVREGARGVLFF.